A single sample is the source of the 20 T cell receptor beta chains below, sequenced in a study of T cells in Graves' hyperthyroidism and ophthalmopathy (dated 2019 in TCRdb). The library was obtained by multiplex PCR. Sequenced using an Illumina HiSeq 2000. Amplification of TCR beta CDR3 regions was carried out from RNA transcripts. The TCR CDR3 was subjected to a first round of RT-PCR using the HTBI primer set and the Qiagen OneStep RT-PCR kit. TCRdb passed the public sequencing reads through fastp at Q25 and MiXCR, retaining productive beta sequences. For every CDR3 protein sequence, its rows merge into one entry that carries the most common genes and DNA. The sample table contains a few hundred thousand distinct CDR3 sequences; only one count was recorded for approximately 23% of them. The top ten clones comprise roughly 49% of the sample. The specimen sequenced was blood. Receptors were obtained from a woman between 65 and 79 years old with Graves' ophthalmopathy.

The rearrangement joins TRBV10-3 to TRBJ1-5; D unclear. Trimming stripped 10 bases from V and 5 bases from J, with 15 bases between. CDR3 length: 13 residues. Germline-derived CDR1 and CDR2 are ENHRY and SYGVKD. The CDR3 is CATTSRRDQPQHF. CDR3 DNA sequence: TGTGCCACCACCTCCAGGCGGGATCAGCCCCAGCATTTT.

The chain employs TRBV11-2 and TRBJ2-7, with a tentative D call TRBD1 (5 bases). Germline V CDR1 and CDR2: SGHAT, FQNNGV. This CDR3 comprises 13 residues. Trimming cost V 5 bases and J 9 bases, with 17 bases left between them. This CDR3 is CASSPTPQGGQYF. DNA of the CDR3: TGTGCCAGCAGCCCCACGCCGCAGGGCGGGCAGTACTTC.

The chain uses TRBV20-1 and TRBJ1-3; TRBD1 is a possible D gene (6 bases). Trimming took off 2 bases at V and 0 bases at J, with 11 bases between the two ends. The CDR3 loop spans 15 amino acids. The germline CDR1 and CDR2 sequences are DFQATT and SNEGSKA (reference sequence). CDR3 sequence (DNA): TGCAGTGCTAGAAAAACAGGGAGCTCTGGAAACACCATATATTTT. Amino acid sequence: CSARKTGSSGNTIYF.

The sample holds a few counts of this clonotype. The CDR3 reads CASSPSAGDSYNEQFF. As DNA, the CDR3 is TGTGCCAGCAGTCCCTCGGCGGGGGACTCCTACAATGAGCAGTTCTTC. The V call is TRBV12-3 or TRBV12-4, the J call TRBJ2-1, with 7 positions matching TRBD2. The CDR3 sequence is 16 residues long. Trimming removed 5 bases from V and 0 bases from J; junction bases left unmatched: 7.

CDR3 sequence reads: CASSSWEGGDRETQYF. The CDR3 region has the DNA TGTGCCAGCAGCTCCTGGGAGGGGGGGGACCGGGAGACCCAGTACTTC. The chain couples TRBV28 to TRBJ2-5, with D perhaps TRBD2 (7 bases). The CDR3 has 16 amino acids. Germline V gene data show CDR1 as MDHEN and CDR2 as SYDVKM. Trimming removed 6 bases at V and 5 bases at J, with 22 bases between.

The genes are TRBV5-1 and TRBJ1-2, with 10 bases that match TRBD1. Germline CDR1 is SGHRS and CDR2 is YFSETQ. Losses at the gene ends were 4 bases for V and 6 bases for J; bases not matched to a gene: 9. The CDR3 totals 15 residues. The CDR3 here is CASSLLTGGADGYTF. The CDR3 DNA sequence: TGCGCCAGCAGCCTACTGACAGGGGGCGCGGATGGCTACACCTTC.

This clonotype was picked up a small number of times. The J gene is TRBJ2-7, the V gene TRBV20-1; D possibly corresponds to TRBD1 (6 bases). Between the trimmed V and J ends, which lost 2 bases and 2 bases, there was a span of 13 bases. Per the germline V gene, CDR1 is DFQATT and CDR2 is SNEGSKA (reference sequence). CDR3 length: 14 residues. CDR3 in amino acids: CSARKDSTTYEQYF. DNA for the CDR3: TGCAGTGCTAGAAAGGACAGCACAACCTACGAGCAGTACTTC.

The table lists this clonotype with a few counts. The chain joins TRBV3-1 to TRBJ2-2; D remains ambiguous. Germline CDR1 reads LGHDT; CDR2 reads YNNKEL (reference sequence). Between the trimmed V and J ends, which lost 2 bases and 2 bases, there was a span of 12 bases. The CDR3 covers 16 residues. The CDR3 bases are TGTGCCAGCAGCCAAACGTTGGCTCAAAACACCGGGGAGCTGTTTTTT. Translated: CASSQTLAQNTGELFF.

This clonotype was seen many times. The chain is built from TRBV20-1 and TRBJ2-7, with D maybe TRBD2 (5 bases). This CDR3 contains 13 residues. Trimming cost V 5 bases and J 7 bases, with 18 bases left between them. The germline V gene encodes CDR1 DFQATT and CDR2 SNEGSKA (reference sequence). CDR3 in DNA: TGCAGTGCTTCGGACGGGAACCTGGGGGAGCAGTACTTC. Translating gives CSASDGNLGEQYF.

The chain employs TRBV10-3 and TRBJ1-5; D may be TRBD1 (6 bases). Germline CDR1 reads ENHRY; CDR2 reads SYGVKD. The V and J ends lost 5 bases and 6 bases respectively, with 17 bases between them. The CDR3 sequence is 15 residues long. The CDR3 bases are TGTGCCATCAGTTACTCAAGGGGGGGAGGTCAGCCCCAGCATTTT. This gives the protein CAISYSRGGGQPQHF.

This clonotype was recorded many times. The CDR3 spells CASSLWLAGGETQYF. The CDR3, as DNA: TGTGCCAGCAGTTTATGGCTAGCGGGTGGAGAGACCCAGTACTTC. The V and J genes are TRBV12-3 or TRBV12-4 and TRBJ2-5; 8 bases are a match to TRBD2. The CDR3 has 15 amino acids. Trimming took 2 bases from V and 4 from J; bases not matched to a gene: 6.

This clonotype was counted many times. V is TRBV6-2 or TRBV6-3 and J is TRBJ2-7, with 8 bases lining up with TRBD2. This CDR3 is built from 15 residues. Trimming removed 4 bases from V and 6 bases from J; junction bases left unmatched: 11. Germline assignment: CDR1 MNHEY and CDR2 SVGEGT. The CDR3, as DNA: TGTGCCAGCAGTTTCAGCGGGAGCCCCGGAGGCGAGCAGTACTTC. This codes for CASSFSGSPGGEQYF.

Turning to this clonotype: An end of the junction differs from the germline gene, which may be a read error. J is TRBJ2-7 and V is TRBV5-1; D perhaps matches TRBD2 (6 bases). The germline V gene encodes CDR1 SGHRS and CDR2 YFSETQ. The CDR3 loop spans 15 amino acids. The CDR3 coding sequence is TGCGCCAGCAGCATCGCCCTACTAGCCTCCCACGAGCAGTACTTC. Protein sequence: CASSIALLASHEQYF.

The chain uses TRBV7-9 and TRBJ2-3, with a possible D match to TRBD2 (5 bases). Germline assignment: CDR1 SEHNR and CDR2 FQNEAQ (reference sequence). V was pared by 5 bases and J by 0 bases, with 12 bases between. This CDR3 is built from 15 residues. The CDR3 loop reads CASSVRLQSTDTQYF. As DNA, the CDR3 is TGTGCCAGCAGCGTAAGACTACAGAGCACAGATACGCAGTATTTT.

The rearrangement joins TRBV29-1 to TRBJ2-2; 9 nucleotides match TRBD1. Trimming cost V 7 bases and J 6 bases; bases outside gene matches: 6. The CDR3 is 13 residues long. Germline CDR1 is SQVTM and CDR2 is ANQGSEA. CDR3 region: CSAGQGMSGELFF. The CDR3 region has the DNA TGCAGCGCCGGACAGGGGATGTCCGGGGAGCTGTTTTTT.

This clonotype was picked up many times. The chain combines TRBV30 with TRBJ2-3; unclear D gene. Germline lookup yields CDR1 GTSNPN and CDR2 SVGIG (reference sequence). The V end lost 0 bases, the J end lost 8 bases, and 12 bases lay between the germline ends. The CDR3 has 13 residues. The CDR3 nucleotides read TGTGCCTGGAGTGTAGAGCCCCTCCGTACGCAGTATTTT. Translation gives CAWSVEPLRTQYF.

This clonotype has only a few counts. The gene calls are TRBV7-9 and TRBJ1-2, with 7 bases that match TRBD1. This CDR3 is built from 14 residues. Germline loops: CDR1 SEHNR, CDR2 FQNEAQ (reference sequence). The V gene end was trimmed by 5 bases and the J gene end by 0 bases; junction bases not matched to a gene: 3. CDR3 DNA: TGTGCCAGCAGCCAGGGGGGTACTAACTATGGCTACACCTTC. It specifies CASSQGGTNYGYTF. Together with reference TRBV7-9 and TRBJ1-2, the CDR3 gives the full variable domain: DTGVSQNPRHKITKRGQNVTFRCDPISEHNRLYWYRQTLGQGPEFLTYFQNEAQLEKSRLLSDRFSAERPKGSFSTLEIQRTEQGDSAMYLCASSQGGTNYGYTFGSGTRLTVV.

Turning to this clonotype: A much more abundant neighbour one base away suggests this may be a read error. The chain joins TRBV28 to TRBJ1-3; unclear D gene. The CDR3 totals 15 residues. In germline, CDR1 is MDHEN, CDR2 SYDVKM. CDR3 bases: TGTGCCAGCATCCAGGACTTCAACTCTGGAAACACCATGTATTTT. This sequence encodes CASIQDFNSGNTMYF.

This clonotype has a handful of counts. CDR3 residues: CASSSRSRETQYF. The DNA of the CDR3 is TGTGCCAGTAGTTCGCGGTCTCGGGAGACCCAGTACTTC. This chain links TRBV2 with TRBJ2-5; D is ambiguous. This CDR3 is 13 amino acids long. The V end was cut by 9 bases, the J end by 5 bases, with 16 bases between. Germline V gene lookup returns CDR1 SNHLY and CDR2 FYNNEI.

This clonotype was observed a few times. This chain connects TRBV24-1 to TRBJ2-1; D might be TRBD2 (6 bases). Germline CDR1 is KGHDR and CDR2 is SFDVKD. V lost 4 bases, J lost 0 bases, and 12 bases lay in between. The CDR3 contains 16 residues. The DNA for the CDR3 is TGTGCCACCAGTGACTCCGGGACTCGCTCCTACAATGAGCAGTTCTTC. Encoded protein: CATSDSGTRSYNEQFF.